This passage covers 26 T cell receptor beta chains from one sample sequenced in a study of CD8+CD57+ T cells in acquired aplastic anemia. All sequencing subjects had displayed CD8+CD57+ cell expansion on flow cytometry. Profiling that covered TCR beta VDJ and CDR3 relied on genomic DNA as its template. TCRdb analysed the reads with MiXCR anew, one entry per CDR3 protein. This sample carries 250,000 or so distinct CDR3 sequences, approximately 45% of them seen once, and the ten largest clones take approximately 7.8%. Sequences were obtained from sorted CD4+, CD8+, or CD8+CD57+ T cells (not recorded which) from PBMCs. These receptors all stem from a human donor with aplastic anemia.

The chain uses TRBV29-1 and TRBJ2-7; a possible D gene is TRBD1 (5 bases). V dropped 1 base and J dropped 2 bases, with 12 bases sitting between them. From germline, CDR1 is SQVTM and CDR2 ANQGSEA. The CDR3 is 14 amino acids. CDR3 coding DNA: TGCAGCGTTGAAGCTCAGGGCAGGCCCTACGAGCAGTACTTC. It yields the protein CSVEAQGRPYEQYF.

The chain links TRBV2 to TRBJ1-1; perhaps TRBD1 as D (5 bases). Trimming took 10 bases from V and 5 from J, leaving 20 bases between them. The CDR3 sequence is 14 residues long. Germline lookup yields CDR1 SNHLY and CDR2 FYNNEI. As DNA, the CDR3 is TGTGCCACTCCTACAAGGACCGGGACGACTGAAGCTTTCTTT. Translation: CATPTRTGTTEAFF.

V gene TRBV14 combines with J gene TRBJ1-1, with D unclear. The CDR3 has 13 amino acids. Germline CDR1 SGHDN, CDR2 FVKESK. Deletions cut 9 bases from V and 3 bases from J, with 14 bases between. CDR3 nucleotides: TGTGCCAGTCTGCGGGAAAGGGACACTGAAGCTTTCTTT. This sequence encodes CASLRERDTEAFF.

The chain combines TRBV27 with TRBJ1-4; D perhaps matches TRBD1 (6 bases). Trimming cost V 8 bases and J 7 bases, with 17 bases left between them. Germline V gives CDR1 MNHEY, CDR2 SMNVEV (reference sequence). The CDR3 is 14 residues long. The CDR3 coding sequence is TGTGCCAGCTCAATACAGGGTCTGGGTGAAAAACTGTTTTTT. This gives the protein CASSIQGLGEKLFF.

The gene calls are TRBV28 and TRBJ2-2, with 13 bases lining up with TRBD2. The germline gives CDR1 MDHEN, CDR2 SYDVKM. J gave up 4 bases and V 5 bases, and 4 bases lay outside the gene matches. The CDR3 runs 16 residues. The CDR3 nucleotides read TGTGCCAGCAGTCCAGGGACTAGCGGGATCACCGGGGAGCTGTTTTTT. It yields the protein CASSPGTSGITGELFF.

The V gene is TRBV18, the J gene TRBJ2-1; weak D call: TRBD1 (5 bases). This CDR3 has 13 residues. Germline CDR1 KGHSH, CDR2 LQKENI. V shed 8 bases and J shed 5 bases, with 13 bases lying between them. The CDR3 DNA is TGTGCCAGCGACCCCCCCAGGGACAATGAGCAGTTCTTC. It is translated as CASDPPRDNEQFF.

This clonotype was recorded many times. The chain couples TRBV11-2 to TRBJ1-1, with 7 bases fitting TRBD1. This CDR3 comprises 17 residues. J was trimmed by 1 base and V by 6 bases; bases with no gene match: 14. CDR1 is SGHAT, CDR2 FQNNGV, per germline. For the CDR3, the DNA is TGTGCCAGCAGTGTTTTAGGGGACAGCAATAAGAACACTGAAGCTTTCTTT. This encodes CASSVLGDSNKNTEAFF.

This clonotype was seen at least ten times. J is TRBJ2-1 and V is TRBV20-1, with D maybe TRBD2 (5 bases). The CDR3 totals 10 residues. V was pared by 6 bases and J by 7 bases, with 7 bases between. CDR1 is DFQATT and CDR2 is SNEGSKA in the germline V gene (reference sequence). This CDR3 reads CSAGLNEQFF. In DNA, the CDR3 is TGCAGTGCCGGACTTAATGAGCAGTTCTTC.

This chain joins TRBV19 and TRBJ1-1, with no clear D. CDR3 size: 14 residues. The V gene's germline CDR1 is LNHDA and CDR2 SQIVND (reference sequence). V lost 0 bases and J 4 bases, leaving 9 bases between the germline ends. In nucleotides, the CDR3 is TGTGCCAGTAGTATAGAAGGACGTCGCACTGAAGCTTTCTTT. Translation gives CASSIEGRRTEAFF.

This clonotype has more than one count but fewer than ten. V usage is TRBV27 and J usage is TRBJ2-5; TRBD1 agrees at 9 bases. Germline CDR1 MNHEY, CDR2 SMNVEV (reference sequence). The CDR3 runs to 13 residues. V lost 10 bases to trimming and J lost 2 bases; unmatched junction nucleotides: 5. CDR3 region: CAIRTGDQETQYF. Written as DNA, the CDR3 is TGTGCCATCCGGACAGGGGATCAAGAGACCCAGTACTTC.

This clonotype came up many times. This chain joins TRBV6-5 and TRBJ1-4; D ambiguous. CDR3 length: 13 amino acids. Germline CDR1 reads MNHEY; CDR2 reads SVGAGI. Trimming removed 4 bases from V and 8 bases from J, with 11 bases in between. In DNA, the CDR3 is TGTGCCAGCAGTTTGTCCCCGGGGGAAAAACTGTTTTTT. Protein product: CASSLSPGEKLFF.

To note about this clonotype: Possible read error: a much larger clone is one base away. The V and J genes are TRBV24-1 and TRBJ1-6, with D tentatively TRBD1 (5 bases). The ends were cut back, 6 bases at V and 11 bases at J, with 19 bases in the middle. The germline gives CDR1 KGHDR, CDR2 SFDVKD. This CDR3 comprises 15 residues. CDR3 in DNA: TGTGCCACCAGTTCCCTAACAGGAAGACTTACACCCCTCCACTTT. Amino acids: CATSSLTGRLTPLHF.

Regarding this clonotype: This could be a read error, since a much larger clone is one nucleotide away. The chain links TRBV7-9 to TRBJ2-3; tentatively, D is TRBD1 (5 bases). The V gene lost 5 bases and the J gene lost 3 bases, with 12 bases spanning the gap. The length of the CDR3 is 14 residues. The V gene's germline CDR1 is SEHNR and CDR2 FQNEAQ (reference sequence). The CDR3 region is CASSQWAGTDTQYF. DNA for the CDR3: TGTGCCAGCAGCCAATGGGCAGGGACAGATACGCAGTATTTT.

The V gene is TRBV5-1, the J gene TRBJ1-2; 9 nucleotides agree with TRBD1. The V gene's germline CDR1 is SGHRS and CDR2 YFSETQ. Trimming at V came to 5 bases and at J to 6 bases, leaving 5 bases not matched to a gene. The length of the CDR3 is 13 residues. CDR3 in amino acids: CASRGQGSDGYTF. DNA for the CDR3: TGCGCCAGCAGGGGACAGGGCTCCGATGGCTACACCTTC.

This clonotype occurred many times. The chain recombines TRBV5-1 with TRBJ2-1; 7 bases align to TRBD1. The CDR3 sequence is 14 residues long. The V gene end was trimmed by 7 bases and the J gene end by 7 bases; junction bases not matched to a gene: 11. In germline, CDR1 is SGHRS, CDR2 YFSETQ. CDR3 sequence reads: CASLSETGYNEQFF. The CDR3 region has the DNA TGCGCCAGCTTATCTGAGACAGGGTATAATGAGCAGTTCTTC.

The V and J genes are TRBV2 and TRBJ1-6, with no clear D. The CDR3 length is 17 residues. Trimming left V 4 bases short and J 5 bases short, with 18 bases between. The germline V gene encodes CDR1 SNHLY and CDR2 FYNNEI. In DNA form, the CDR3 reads TGTGCCAGCAGTGCTAGAGATCTGGCCGTAGATAATTCACCCCTCCACTTT. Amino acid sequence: CASSARDLAVDNSPLHF. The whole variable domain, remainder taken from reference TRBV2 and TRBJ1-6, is EPEVTQTPSHQVTQMGQEVILRCVPISNHLYFYWYRQILGQKVEFLVSFYNNEISEKSEIFDDQFSVERPDGSNFTLKIRSTKLEDSAMYFCASSARDLAVDNSPLHFGNGTRLTVT.

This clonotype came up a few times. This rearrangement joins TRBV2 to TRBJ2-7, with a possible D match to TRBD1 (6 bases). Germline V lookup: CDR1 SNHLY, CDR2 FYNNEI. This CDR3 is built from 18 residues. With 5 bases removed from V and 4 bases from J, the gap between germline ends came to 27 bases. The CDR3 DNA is TGTGCCAGCAGTCCTATCTCGTGGACAGCCCACGGCGGATACGAGCAGTACTTC. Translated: CASSPISWTAHGGYEQYF.

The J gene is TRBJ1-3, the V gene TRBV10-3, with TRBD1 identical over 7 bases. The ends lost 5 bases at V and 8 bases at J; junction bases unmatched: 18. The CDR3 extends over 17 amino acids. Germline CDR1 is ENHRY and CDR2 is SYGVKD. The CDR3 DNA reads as TGTGCCATCAGTAGTGGCGGACAGGCTGTGGAGAGACACACCATATATTTT. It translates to CAISSGGQAVERHTIYF.

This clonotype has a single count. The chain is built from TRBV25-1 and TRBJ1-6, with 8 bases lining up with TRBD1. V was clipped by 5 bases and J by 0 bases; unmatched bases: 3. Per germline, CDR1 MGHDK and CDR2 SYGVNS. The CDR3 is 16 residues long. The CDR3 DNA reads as TGTGCCAGCAGTCGGACAGGGAGCTCCTATAATTCACCCCTCCACTTT. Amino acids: CASSRTGSSYNSPLHF.

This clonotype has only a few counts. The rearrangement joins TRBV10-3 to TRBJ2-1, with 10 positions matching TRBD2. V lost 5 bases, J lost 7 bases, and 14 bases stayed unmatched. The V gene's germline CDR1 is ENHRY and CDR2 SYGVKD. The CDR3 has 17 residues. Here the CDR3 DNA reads TGTGCCATCAGTTGGACTAGCGGCCTCCAAGGCGGGAATGAGCAGTTCTTC. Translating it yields CAISWTSGLQGGNEQFF.

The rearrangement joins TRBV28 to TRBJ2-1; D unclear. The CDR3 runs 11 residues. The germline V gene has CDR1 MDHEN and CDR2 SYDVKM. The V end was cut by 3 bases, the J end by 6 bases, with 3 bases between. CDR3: CASSFPNEQFF. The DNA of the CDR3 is TGTGCCAGCAGTTTCCCCAATGAGCAGTTCTTC.

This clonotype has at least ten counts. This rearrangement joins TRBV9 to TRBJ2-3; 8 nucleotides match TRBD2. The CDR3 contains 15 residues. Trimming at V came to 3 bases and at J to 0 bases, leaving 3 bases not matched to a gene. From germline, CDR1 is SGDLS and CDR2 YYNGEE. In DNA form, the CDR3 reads TGTGCCAGCAGCGAGACTAGCGCTAGCACAGATACGCAGTATTTT. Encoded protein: CASSETSASTDTQYF.

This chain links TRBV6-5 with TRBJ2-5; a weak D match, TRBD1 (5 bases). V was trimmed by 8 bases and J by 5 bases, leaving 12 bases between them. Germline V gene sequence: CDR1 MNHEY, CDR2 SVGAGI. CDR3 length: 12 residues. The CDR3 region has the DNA TGTGCCAGCCAGGGCCCCACTGAGACCCAGTACTTC. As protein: CASQGPTETQYF.

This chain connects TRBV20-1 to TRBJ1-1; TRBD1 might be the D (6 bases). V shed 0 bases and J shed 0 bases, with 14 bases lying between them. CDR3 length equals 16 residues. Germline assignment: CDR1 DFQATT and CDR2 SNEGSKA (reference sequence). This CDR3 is CSARDLTQGMNTEAFF. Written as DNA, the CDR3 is TGCAGTGCTAGAGATTTGACGCAGGGGATGAACACTGAAGCTTTCTTT.

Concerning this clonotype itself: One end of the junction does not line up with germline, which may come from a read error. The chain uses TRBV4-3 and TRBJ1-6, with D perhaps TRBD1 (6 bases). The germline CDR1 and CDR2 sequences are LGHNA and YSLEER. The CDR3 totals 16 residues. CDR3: CASSQDPTRGLSPLRF. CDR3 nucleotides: TGCGCCAGCAGCCAAGATCCTACCAGGGGTTTGTCACCCCTCCGCTTT.

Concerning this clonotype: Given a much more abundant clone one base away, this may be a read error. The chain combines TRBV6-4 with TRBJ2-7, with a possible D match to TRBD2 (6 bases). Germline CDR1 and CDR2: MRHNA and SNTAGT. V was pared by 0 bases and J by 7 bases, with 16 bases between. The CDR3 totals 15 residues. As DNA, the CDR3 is TGTGCCAGCAGTGACTCGAAGGAGGGGATCAATGAGCAGTACTTC. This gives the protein CASSDSKEGINEQYF.